Below, 25 T cell receptor beta chains from the same sample are listed, as sequenced in a study of PD-1 blockade in classical Hodgkin lymphoma. Measured with immunoSEQ multiplex PCR; TCRdb has only the in-frame clones, and not every one. The profile shows approximately 160,000 clones, around 73% of them singletons. There was relapse after autologous stem cell transplantation in every patient, and there was variation in brentuximab vedotin exposure. The sequencing here drew on peripheral blood mononuclear cells (PBMCs), taken before the second cycle of nivolumab. Receptors originate from a human donor with classical Hodgkin lymphoma.

The chain carries TRBV7-3 and TRBJ2-7; 7 bases line up with TRBD2. The CDR3 has 15 amino acids. V gave up 5 bases and J gave up 1 base; unmatched junction bases: 8. CDR1 is SGHTA, CDR2 FQGTGA, per germline. This CDR3 reads CASSPQGGGSYEQYF. Written as DNA, the CDR3 is TGTGCCAGCAGCCCCCAAGGCGGGGGATCCTACGAGCAGTACTTC.

The CDR3: CASSLTTSGRSTDTQYF. The CDR3 bases are TGTGCCAGCAGCTTAACGACTAGCGGGAGGTCCACAGATACGCAGTATTTT. The V call is TRBV7-2, the J call TRBJ2-3; 13 positions agree with TRBD2. The CDR3 extends over 17 amino acids. V gave up 2 bases and J gave up 2 bases; unmatched junction bases: 4. CDR1 SGHTA and CDR2 FQGNSA come from the germline V gene.

This chain uses TRBV28 with TRBJ1-5; a possible D gene is TRBD1 (6 bases). The CDR3 covers 16 residues. Trimming shortened V by 6 bases and J by 4 bases, and 19 bases separated the two germline ends. CDR1 is MDHEN, CDR2 SYDVKM, per germline. The CDR3 reads CASSRIRGENNQPQHF. Here the CDR3 DNA reads TGTGCCAGCAGCCGTATAAGGGGGGAGAATAATCAGCCCCAGCATTTT.

V and J are TRBV18 and TRBJ1-1, with 7 bases that match TRBD1. The CDR3 length is 13 residues. Losses at the gene ends were 3 bases for V and 3 bases for J; bases not matched to a gene: 1. Germline V gives CDR1 KGHSH, CDR2 LQKENI. CDR3 in amino acids: CASSPTGDTEAFF. Written as DNA, the CDR3 is TGTGCCAGCTCACCTACAGGGGACACTGAAGCTTTCTTT.

The chain has TRBV5-1 and TRBJ2-3; D remains ambiguous. The CDR3 runs 13 residues. CDR1 and CDR2 from the germline V gene are SGHRS and YFSETQ. The V gene lost 0 bases and the J gene lost 6 bases, with 8 bases spanning the gap. In DNA form, the CDR3 reads TGCGCCAGCAGCTTGGAATTAGAGGATACGCAGTATTTT. Translated: CASSLELEDTQYF.

V and J are TRBV30 and TRBJ2-2, with 10 positions matching TRBD1. This CDR3 is built from 15 residues. Germline CDR1 reads GTSNPN; CDR2 reads SVGIG (reference sequence). The ends lost 1 base at V and 4 bases at J; junction bases unmatched: 3. CDR3 region: CAWSEGQGITGELFF. The CDR3 bases are TGTGCCTGGAGTGAGGGACAGGGGATCACCGGGGAGCTGTTTTTT.

The chain couples TRBV6-6 to TRBJ2-3, with TRBD2 matching over 8 bases. The CDR3 length is 16 residues. V lost 0 bases, J lost 0 bases, and 2 bases stayed unmatched. The germline V gene encodes CDR1 MNHNY and CDR2 SVGAGI (reference sequence). CDR3 DNA sequence: TGTGCCAGCAGTTACTCTAGCGGGGTTAGCACAGATACGCAGTATTTT. Amino acid sequence: CASSYSSGVSTDTQYF.

The chain employs TRBV11-2 and TRBJ2-3; D assignment may be TRBD1 or TRBD2 (5 bases each). With 2 bases removed from V and 6 bases from J, the gap between germline ends came to 24 bases. The CDR3 is made up of 18 amino acids. Germline V gene lookup returns CDR1 SGHAT and CDR2 FQNNGV. The CDR3 spells CASSLRGVGPRATDTQYF. The CDR3 nucleotides are TGTGCCAGCAGCTTAAGGGGCGTGGGACCCAGGGCGACGGATACGCAGTATTTT.

The rearrangement joins TRBV7-8 to TRBJ2-2; 8 bases fit TRBD1. The germline V gene encodes CDR1 SGHVS and CDR2 FQNEAQ. The CDR3 consists of 14 residues. After removal of 6 bases from V and 7 bases from J, the junction contained 7 bases not matched to a gene. Here the CDR3 DNA reads TGTGCCAGCAGTCGGGACAGGAGGGACGGGGAGCTGTTTTTT. Its protein is CASSRDRRDGELFF.

The chain has TRBV5-1 and TRBJ1-2; perhaps TRBD1 as D (6 bases). Per germline, CDR1 SGHRS and CDR2 YFSETQ. The CDR3 covers 15 residues. V lost 0 bases to trimming and J lost 3 bases, with 12 bases between them. This CDR3 is CASSLGTGKDYGYTF. DNA of the CDR3: TGCGCCAGCAGCTTGGGCACAGGGAAGGACTATGGCTACACCTTC.

The rearrangement uses TRBV6-5 and TRBJ2-5, with 8 bases matching TRBD1. This CDR3 spans 15 amino acids. The V and J ends lost 6 bases and 1 base, in that order; junction bases with no gene match: 7. Germline CDR1 and CDR2: MNHEY and SVGAGI. The DNA for the CDR3 is TGTGCCAGCAGGTACAGGGGGGTCGGCCAAGAGACCCAGTACTTC. Encoded protein: CASRYRGVGQETQYF.

The rearrangement joins TRBV10-2 to TRBJ2-7, with D uncertain. With 4 bases removed from V and 2 bases from J, the gap between germline ends came to 9 bases. The V gene's germline CDR1 is WSHSY and CDR2 SAAADI. The CDR3 extends over 13 amino acids. For the CDR3, the DNA is TGCGCCAGCAGTGTCGGCACAGCCTACGAGCAGTACTTC. It is translated as CASSVGTAYEQYF.

The rearrangement joins TRBV7-6 to TRBJ2-3; perhaps D is TRBD1 or TRBD2 (7 bases each). The CDR3 loop spans 19 amino acids. The germline V gene encodes CDR1 SGHVS and CDR2 FNYEAQ. V lost 4 bases and J 2 bases, leaving 25 bases between the germline ends. The DNA of the CDR3 is TGTGCCAGCAGCTCAGGGGGAGGGGGCGCTGAGGGTGACACAGATACGCAGTATTTT. Translating it yields CASSSGGGGAEGDTDTQYF.

The CDR3 DNA reads TGTGCCAGCAGCTTAAACCCGGGACAGGGGGAGACCCAGTACTTC. The encoded protein is CASSLNPGQGETQYF. V usage is TRBV7-2 and J usage is TRBJ2-5; 10 bases are shared with TRBD1. The V segment lost 2 bases and the J segment 5 bases; nucleotides outside the gene matches: 5. CDR3 length equals 15 residues. Germline assignment: CDR1 SGHTA and CDR2 FQGNSA.

The chain couples TRBV6-1 to TRBJ2-5; TRBD1 matches at 8 bases. The V and J ends lost 7 bases and 4 bases, in that order; junction bases with no gene match: 5. CDR3 size: 13 residues. The germline gives CDR1 MNHNS, CDR2 SASEGT. The CDR3 sequence is CASNSGGRETQYF. The CDR3 DNA follows: TGTGCCAGCAACTCAGGGGGCCGAGAGACCCAGTACTTC.

The V gene is TRBV11-1, the J gene TRBJ2-1; 14 bases map to TRBD2. The CDR3 is made up of 18 amino acids. Germline V gene sequence: CDR1 SGHAT, CDR2 FQDESV (reference sequence). The J segment lost 4 bases and the V segment lost 1 base, leaving 6 bases of the junction unmatched. The CDR3 loop is CASSLGRRLAGGYNEQFF. The CDR3 bases are TGTGCCAGCAGCTTAGGGAGAAGACTAGCGGGAGGGTACAATGAGCAGTTCTTC.

The chain combines TRBV2 with TRBJ2-7; 11 bases match TRBD1. The CDR3 covers 15 residues. The trim removed 5 bases at V and 3 bases at J, leaving 6 bases unmatched. Germline CDR1 SNHLY, CDR2 FYNNEI. This CDR3 is CASSQDRGPLYEQYF. CDR3 DNA: TGTGCCAGCAGTCAGGACAGGGGGCCTCTCTACGAGCAGTACTTC.

The chain is built from TRBV15 and TRBJ1-5; D unclear. Germline V lookup: CDR1 LNHNV, CDR2 YYDKDF (reference sequence). The CDR3 is 16 amino acids. V lost 3 bases and J 1 base, leaving 13 bases between the germline ends. CDR3 sequence: CATSSDGTGSNQPQHF. The DNA for the CDR3 is TGTGCCACCAGCAGTGACGGAACCGGGAGCAATCAGCCCCAGCATTTT.

V usage is TRBV25-1 and J usage is TRBJ2-7; possibly TRBD2 for D (6 bases). Germline V gene sequence: CDR1 MGHDK, CDR2 SYGVNS. Trimming removed 7 bases from V and 0 bases from J, with 16 bases in between. CDR3 length equals 15 residues. CDR3 sequence reads: CASTPRGLGSYEQYF. CDR3 bases: TGTGCCAGCACCCCAAGGGGACTGGGCTCCTACGAGCAGTACTTC.

The J gene is TRBJ2-7, the V gene TRBV18, with unresolved D. This CDR3 is 15 amino acids long. Germline CDR1 and CDR2: KGHSH and LQKENI. Trimming took 0 bases from V and 4 from J, leaving 13 bases between them. The CDR3 DNA follows: TGTGCCAGCTCACCACCCTCTGGGGTGGGATACGAGCAGTACTTC. This sequence encodes CASSPPSGVGYEQYF.

The chain employs TRBV5-6 and TRBJ1-2; the D is unclear. Per germline, CDR1 SGHDT and CDR2 YYEEEE. The CDR3 is 12 amino acids. Trimming took 5 bases from V and 2 from J, leaving 7 bases between them. As DNA, the CDR3 is TGTGCCAGCAGGGGAGGGAACTATGGCTACACCTTC. Amino acid sequence: CASRGGNYGYTF. Full variable domain (outside the CDR3, taken from reference TRBV5-6 and TRBJ1-2): DAGVTQSPTHLIKTRGQQVTLRCSPKSGHDTVSWYQQALGQGPQFIFQYYEEEERQRGNFPDRFSGHQFPNYSSELNVNALLLGDSALYLCASRGGNYGYTFGSGTRLTVV.

The CDR3, as DNA: TGTGCCAGCAGTTTCCGGACAGGCGATGAGCAGTTCTTC. Its translation is CASSFRTGDEQFF. The V call is TRBV6-5, the J call TRBJ2-1; 7 nucleotides align to TRBD1. Unmatched junction bases numbered 5, after V lost 4 bases and J lost 8 bases. Germline V gene lookup returns CDR1 MNHEY and CDR2 SVGAGI. The length of the CDR3 is 13 residues.

This rearrangement joins TRBV19 to TRBJ2-6, with 8 positions matching TRBD1. V shed 3 bases and J 3 bases; nucleotides not matched to a gene: 4. CDR1 and CDR2 from the germline V gene are LNHDA and SQIVND (reference sequence). This CDR3 comprises 16 residues. CDR3 residues: CASSIQGAGGANVLTF. For the CDR3, the DNA is TGTGCCAGTAGTATCCAGGGGGCGGGTGGGGCCAACGTCCTGACTTTC.

This clone was detected a few times. The chain carries TRBV18 and TRBJ2-7, with D unresolved. The CDR3 contains 12 residues. V dropped 6 bases and J dropped 2 bases, with 8 bases sitting between them. Per the germline V gene, CDR1 is KGHSH and CDR2 is LQKENI. CDR3 sequence reads: CASSDDAYEQYF. The CDR3 region has the DNA TGTGCCAGCTCGGACGATGCCTACGAGCAGTACTTC.

The V gene is TRBV19, the J gene TRBJ1-5, with D tentatively TRBD1 (6 bases). This CDR3 region has 16 residues. The germline V and J ends were trimmed by 1 base and 7 bases, with 17 bases remaining between them. Germline V gene data show CDR1 as LNHDA and CDR2 as SQIVND (reference sequence). CDR3 in amino acids: CASSIGDNTRGQPQHF. In DNA, the CDR3 is TGTGCCAGTAGTATAGGGGACAACACGAGGGGCCAGCCCCAGCATTTT.